One and the same sample provided the 29 T cell receptor beta chains below, sequenced in a study of regulatory T cells in long-lasting Graves disease. Time point given: persistent/refractory GD, antithyroid drugs over 5 years with positive TRAb. PBMCs were the source of the RNA used for TCR sequencing. Arm-PCR of CDR3 regions with iRepertoire HTBI primers generated TCR beta libraries. TCRdb ran MiXCR on the multiplex PCR reads and lists one entry per CDR3 protein. The data show roughly 700,000 distinct CDR3 sequences, with roughly 30% seen just once and about 40% held by the top ten. The source was peripheral blood mononuclear cells (PBMCs), collected when the disease was refractory, from a patient treated with antithyroid drugs. These receptors came from a female donor with Graves disease.

This clonotype was observed a handful of times. V and J are TRBV6-1 and TRBJ2-1, with 10 bases fitting TRBD2. Unmatched junction bases numbered 7, after V lost 6 bases and J lost 5 bases. The CDR3 is 15 residues long. Per the germline V gene, CDR1 is MNHNS and CDR2 is SASEGT. DNA for the CDR3: TGTGCCAGCAGACCTAGCGGGAGAGGTAACAATGAGCAGTTCTTC. Translated, it gives CASRPSGRGNNEQFF.

This clonotype has a count of ten or more. The genes are TRBV12-5 and TRBJ2-7; perhaps TRBD1 as D (5 bases). CDR3 length: 15 residues. V shed 6 bases and J shed 2 bases, with 17 bases lying between them. The V gene's germline CDR1 is LGHNT and CDR2 FRNRAP. CDR3 sequence (DNA): TGTGCTAGTGGCGAAACAGGAGACACAACCTACGAGCAGTACTTC. As protein: CASGETGDTTYEQYF.

This clonotype was detected many times. J is TRBJ2-4 and V is TRBV11-2; TRBD2 aligns across 10 bases. The CDR3 spans 16 residues. Unmatched junction bases numbered 6, after V lost 1 base and J lost 6 bases. The germline gives CDR1 SGHAT, CDR2 FQNNGV. Written as DNA, the CDR3 is TGTGCCAGCAGCTTAGTCCTAGCGGGAGCAACAAACATTCAGTACTTC. Protein sequence: CASSLVLAGATNIQYF. Together with reference TRBV11-2 and TRBJ2-4, the CDR3 gives the full variable domain: EAGVAQSPRYKIIEKRQSVAFWCNPISGHATLYWYQQILGQGPKLLIQFQNNGVVDDSQLPKDRFSAERLKGVDSTLKIQPAKLEDSAVYLCASSLVLAGATNIQYFGAGTRLSVL.

Regarding this clonotype: One base away lies a much larger clone, so this may be a sequencing read error. This chain connects TRBV12-3 or TRBV12-4 to TRBJ1-2, with 8 positions matching TRBD1. The CDR3 is made up of 13 amino acids. V lost 6 bases to trimming and J lost 3 bases; unmatched junction nucleotides: 3. The chain's CDR3 is CASRGDRHYGYTF. In DNA, the CDR3 is TGTGCCAGCAGGGGGGACAGGCACTATGGCTACACCTTC.

This chain uses TRBV29-1 with TRBJ2-3; 7 bases map to TRBD1. CDR1 is SQVTM and CDR2 is ANQGSEA in the germline V gene. The V segment lost 5 bases and the J segment 6 bases; nucleotides outside the gene matches: 2. The CDR3 covers 11 residues. In nucleotides, the CDR3 is TGCAGCGTTAACAGGGGTGATACGCAGTATTTT. Translated, it gives CSVNRGDTQYF.

This clonotype was counted many times. The chain carries TRBV28 and TRBJ1-2, with 9 bases identical to TRBD1. The germline gives CDR1 MDHEN, CDR2 SYDVKM. The CDR3 totals 14 residues. V lost 3 bases, J lost 7 bases, and 6 bases stayed unmatched. The CDR3 region is CASSLRDRVGGYTF. The CDR3 DNA reads TGTGCCAGCAGTTTGAGGGACAGGGTCGGTGGCTACACCTTC.

This chain connects TRBV20-1 to TRBJ2-5; 10 bases match TRBD2. The CDR3 covers 14 residues. Germline-derived CDR1 and CDR2 are DFQATT and SNEGSKA (reference sequence). The junction had 5 bases not matched to a gene; V was cut back by 3 bases and J by 4 bases. Here the CDR3 reads CSARLAGVSETQYF. DNA for the CDR3: TGCAGTGCTAGGCTAGCGGGAGTTTCAGAGACCCAGTACTTC.

This clonotype was seen a handful of times. The rearrangement links TRBV29-1 to TRBJ2-5, with 7 bases matching TRBD1. CDR3 size: 12 residues. V lost 5 bases, J lost 2 bases, and 2 bases stayed unmatched. The V gene's germline CDR1 is SQVTM and CDR2 ANQGSEA. The CDR3 bases are TGCAGCGTTTCACAGGGGCAAGAGACCCAGTACTTC. Protein: CSVSQGQETQYF.

The chain recombines TRBV20-1 with TRBJ2-7; possible D gene TRBD2, 5 bases. The CDR3 length is 16 residues. Germline V gene data show CDR1 as DFQATT and CDR2 as SNEGSKA (reference sequence). Trimming took 5 bases from V and 3 from J, leaving 23 bases between them. The CDR3 nucleotides are TGCAGTGCTGTTAAAACTTGGACGGACTGGGGCTACGAGCAGTACTTC. Protein product: CSAVKTWTDWGYEQYF.

The chain combines TRBV12-3 or TRBV12-4 with TRBJ1-2, with D possibly being TRBD1 (5 bases). The length of the CDR3 is 14 residues. The V and J ends lost 5 bases and 8 bases respectively, with 18 bases between them. The CDR3 is CASSPPGLSRGYTF. CDR3 in DNA: TGTGCCAGCAGTCCCCCAGGGCTGTCGAGGGGCTACACCTTC.

This clonotype was observed a handful of times. This rearrangement joins TRBV29-1 to TRBJ1-1; 7 bases line up with TRBD1. CDR3 length equals 12 residues. Germline V gene lookup returns CDR1 SQVTM and CDR2 ANQGSEA. V lost 6 bases and J lost 3; bases outside the gene matches: 4. The CDR3 sequence: CSVSQGDTEAFF. The CDR3 DNA reads as TGCAGCGTAAGCCAGGGGGACACTGAAGCTTTCTTT.

The rearrangement uses TRBV20-1 and TRBJ1-1; 9 nucleotides align to TRBD1. This CDR3 contains 14 residues. Germline V CDR1 and CDR2: DFQATT, SNEGSKA (reference sequence). V lost 3 bases to trimming and J lost 4 bases; unmatched junction nucleotides: 6. Here the CDR3 DNA reads TGCAGTGCTAGGTTACAGGGGGCGGGCACTGAAGCTTTCTTT. Protein sequence: CSARLQGAGTEAFF.

Comments on this clonotype: With a much larger clone just one base away, this may be a read error. The CDR3 does not end in the conserved phenylalanine or tryptophan, so this is likely a read error. The chain recombines TRBV12-3 or TRBV12-4 with TRBJ1-5, with 8 bases identical to TRBD1. With V trimmed by 5 bases and J by 0 bases, 3 bases remained unmatched. The CDR3 length is 15 residues. CDR3 amino acids: CASSPGQGSNQPQHL. The CDR3 nucleotides read TGTGCCAGCAGTCCAGGACAGGGTAGCAATCAGCCCCAGCATCTT.

This clonotype was recorded many times. The chain is built from TRBV11-2 and TRBJ1-6, with no clear D. The germline gives CDR1 SGHAT, CDR2 FQNNGV. This CDR3 has 15 residues. Trimming took 1 base from V and 8 from J, leaving 12 bases between them. DNA of the CDR3: TGTGCCAGCAGCTTAGTTTCCGGGCTGGATTCACCCCTCCACTTT. The encoded protein is CASSLVSGLDSPLHF.

Only a few counts were recorded for this clonotype. The rearrangement uses TRBV10-2 and TRBJ2-7; 8 positions match TRBD2. The CDR3 runs 14 residues. Per the germline V gene, CDR1 is WSHSY and CDR2 is SAAADI. The V gene end was trimmed by 5 bases and the J gene end by 6 bases; junction bases not matched to a gene: 9. In DNA form, the CDR3 reads TGCGCCAGCAGTCCGGGACTAGGACGATCCGAGCAGTACTTC. Translating gives CASSPGLGRSEQYF.

About this clonotype: A much larger clone lies one base from this, so it may be a read error. J is TRBJ1-2 and V is TRBV2; 7 bases are shared with TRBD1. This CDR3 contains 13 residues. Germline V gives CDR1 SNHLY, CDR2 FYNNEI. In DNA, the CDR3 is TGTGCCAGCAGTGAAGGGGACAGATCTGGCTACGCCTTC. Its protein is CASSEGDRSGYAF.

This clonotype was seen a few times. The chain couples TRBV12-3 or TRBV12-4 to TRBJ1-2, with D uncertain. Trimming took off 4 bases at V and 4 bases at J, with 10 bases between the two ends. The CDR3 spans 13 residues. Written as DNA, the CDR3 is TGTGCCAGCAGTTCCGACGGATTCTATGGCTACACCTTC. It codes for CASSSDGFYGYTF.

This clonotype has only one observation. The genes are TRBV27 and TRBJ1-6; D might be TRBD1 (5 bases). The germline V gene has CDR1 MNHEY and CDR2 SMNVEV (reference sequence). V lost 5 bases and J lost 3, with 14 bases in between. The CDR3 totals 16 residues. The CDR3 bases are TGTGCCAGCAGTCCATTCGGGGGGAGCTATAATTCACCCCTCCACTTT. It yields the protein CASSPFGGSYNSPLHF.

This clonotype was seen more than once but under ten times. V and J are TRBV6-1 and TRBJ2-7; D is perhaps TRBD2 (5 bases). The germline V gene has CDR1 MNHNS and CDR2 SASEGT. The CDR3 consists of 14 residues. Trimming stripped 1 base from V and 6 bases from J, with 13 bases between. Here the CDR3 reads CASSEGRGRGEQYF. In nucleotides, the CDR3 is TGTGCCAGCAGTGAAGGTCGGGGTCGAGGCGAGCAGTACTTC.

The chain recombines TRBV10-1 with TRBJ2-2; 9 nucleotides agree with TRBD1. V shed 8 bases and J 7 bases; nucleotides not matched to a gene: 8. This CDR3 spans 14 amino acids. CDR1 is WNHNN and CDR2 is SYGVQD in the germline V gene (reference sequence). DNA of the CDR3: TGCGCCAGCGGAACAGGGGGCGTTAACGGGGAGCTGTTTTTT. This translates into CASGTGGVNGELFF.

This clonotype was observed a handful of times. This chain joins TRBV10-1 and TRBJ1-1; possible D gene TRBD1, 6 bases. In germline, CDR1 is WNHNN, CDR2 SYGVQD (reference sequence). The CDR3 length is 15 residues. The V and J ends lost 2 bases and 0 bases respectively, with 10 bases between them. The CDR3: CASSETGMVNTEAFF. The CDR3, as DNA: TGCGCCAGCAGTGAGACAGGGATGGTGAACACTGAAGCTTTCTTT.

This clonotype was seen a few times. The CDR3 is CASPAWVSYGYTF. The CDR3 DNA reads TGTGCCAGCCCGGCTTGGGTGTCCTATGGCTACACCTTC. The chain has TRBV28 and TRBJ1-2; D is uncertain. Germline V gene sequence: CDR1 MDHEN, CDR2 SYDVKM. Trimming pared 8 bases from V and 4 bases from J, leaving 14 bases between. The CDR3 spans 13 residues.

The chain has TRBV29-1 and TRBJ1-2, with 11 bases matching TRBD1. In germline, CDR1 is SQVTM, CDR2 ANQGSEA. CDR3 length equals 12 residues. J was trimmed by 7 bases and V by 6 bases; bases with no gene match: 4. This CDR3 reads CSVGTGGRGYTF. CDR3 nucleotide sequence: TGCAGCGTCGGGACAGGGGGACGTGGCTACACCTTC. The full variable domain, rest sourced from reference TRBV29-1 and TRBJ1-2, is SAVISQKPSRDICQRGTSLTIQCQVDSQVTMMFWYRQQPGQSLTLIATANQGSEATYESGFVIDKFPISRPNLTFSTLTVSNMSPEDSSIYLCSVGTGGRGYTFGSGTRLTVV.

V and J are TRBV28 and TRBJ1-2, with no clear D. The CDR3 is 12 amino acids. Trimming removed 2 bases from V and 9 bases from J, with 10 bases in between. CDR1 and CDR2 from the germline V gene are MDHEN and SYDVKM. In DNA, the CDR3 is TGTGCCAGCAGTTTAGGGAGGGCTCGCTACACCTTC. It codes for CASSLGRARYTF.

The chain links TRBV3-1 to TRBJ1-2; D is undetermined. V was cut by 2 bases and J by 8 bases, with 18 bases left in between. This CDR3 region has 15 residues. Germline loops: CDR1 LGHDT, CDR2 YNNKEL (reference sequence). The chain's CDR3 is CASSQFETPKAGYTF. The CDR3 coding sequence is TGTGCCAGCAGCCAATTCGAAACGCCCAAGGCAGGCTACACCTTC.

V gene TRBV14 combines with J gene TRBJ1-4; D possibly corresponds to TRBD1 (5 bases). Per germline, CDR1 SGHDN and CDR2 FVKESK. Trimming cost V 2 bases and J 4 bases, with 11 bases left between them. CDR3 length: 15 amino acids. Here the CDR3 reads CASSQLQVFNEKLFF. The CDR3 DNA reads as TGTGCCAGCAGCCAACTACAGGTCTTTAATGAAAAACTGTTTTTT.

The chain has TRBV7-9 and TRBJ2-7; D unclear. Per germline, CDR1 SEHNR and CDR2 FQNEAQ (reference sequence). CDR3 size: 12 residues. V lost 2 bases to trimming and J lost 12 bases, with 14 bases between them. CDR3: CASSLNDAELYF. The CDR3, as DNA: TGTGCCAGCAGCTTAAATGATGCAGAGTTGTACTTC.

This clonotype was picked up a small number of times. This chain connects TRBV9 to TRBJ1-6; no clear D. There are 16 residues in the CDR3. Germline V gene data show CDR1 as SGDLS and CDR2 as YYNGEE. Trimming took off 4 bases at V and 10 bases at J, with 21 bases between the two ends. The DNA for the CDR3 is TGTGCCAGCAGCCCCCAAGCCGACCCGGCGAGATCACCCCTCCACTTT. The encoded protein is CASSPQADPARSPLHF.

V and J are TRBV30 and TRBJ1-6, with TRBD1 matching over 8 bases. The J segment lost 10 bases and the V segment lost 3 bases, leaving 11 bases of the junction unmatched. Germline V lookup: CDR1 GTSNPN, CDR2 SVGIG (reference sequence). The CDR3 length is 15 residues. The DNA for the CDR3 is TGTGCCTGGAGCCAGCTTACAGGGGGGGGGTCACCCCTCCACTTT. As protein: CAWSQLTGGGSPLHF.